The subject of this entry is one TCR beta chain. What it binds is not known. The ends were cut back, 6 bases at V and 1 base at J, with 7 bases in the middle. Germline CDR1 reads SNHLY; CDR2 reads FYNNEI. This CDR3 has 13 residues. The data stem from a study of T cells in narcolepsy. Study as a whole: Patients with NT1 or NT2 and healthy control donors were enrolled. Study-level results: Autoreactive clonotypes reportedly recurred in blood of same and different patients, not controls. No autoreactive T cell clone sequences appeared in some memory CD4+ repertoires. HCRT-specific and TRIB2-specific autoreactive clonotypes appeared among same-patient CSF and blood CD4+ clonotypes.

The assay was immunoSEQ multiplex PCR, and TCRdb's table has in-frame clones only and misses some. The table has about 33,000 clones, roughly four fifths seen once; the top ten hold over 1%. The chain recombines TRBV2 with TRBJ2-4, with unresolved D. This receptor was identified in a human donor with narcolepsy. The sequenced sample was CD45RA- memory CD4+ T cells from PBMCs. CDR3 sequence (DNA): TGTGCCAGCAGCGAGAGTGCCAAAAACATTCAGTACTTC. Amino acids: CASSESAKNIQYF.